This TCR beta chain was observed in a study of beta chain features in type 1 diabetes. Study outcomes and limitations: Naive, central memory and regulatory TCRB repertoires appeared more similar among patients than healthy donors. Moderate but significant shortening of TCRB CDR3s was recorded in all four CD4+ subsets from Type 1 diabetes patients.

The entirety of the isolated RNA underwent reverse transcription, so expressed TCRB transcripts were sequenced. Profiling relied on immunoSEQ multiplex PCR, and the TCRdb table lists in-frame clones only, not all of them. The sample gives approximately 250,000 clones, approximately 10% of which show up once; more than 0.015% is in the top ten. All of the sorted populations showed purity greater than 95%. In this sample, this clone turned up a few times. Its antigen is unidentified. The sequencing input was naive CD4+ T cells from blood. This receptor was obtained from a man under 40 with type 1 diabetes.

CDR3 nucleotides: TGTGCTAGTGGTGTCCGCGGGGTTAACACTGAAGCTTTCTTT. Translating it yields CASGVRGVNTEAFF. This chain uses TRBV12-5 with TRBJ1-1, with D uncertain. V shed 5 bases and J shed 2 bases, with 12 bases lying between them. The germline gives CDR1 LGHNT, CDR2 FRNRAP. The CDR3 is 14 amino acids.